The 14 T cell receptor beta chains presented below share a single source sample, sequenced in a study of T cells after yellow fever vaccination. Each CDR3 protein gets one entry after TCRdb re-called the 5' RACE reads with MiXCR. The sample has under 200,000 distinct CDR3 sequences, around 7.3% seen once; the top ten hold roughly 2.5%. The sample here was CD4+ T cells sorted from PBMCs, taken 4 to 5 days after the first yellow fever vaccination. All receptors derive from a man aged 18 to 29 who received the YFV17D yellow fever vaccine.

This sequence joins TRBV20-1 and TRBJ2-1; D is perhaps TRBD2 (6 bases). Germline V lookup: CDR1 DFQATT, CDR2 SNEGSKA (reference sequence). The ends were cut back, 6 bases at V and 9 bases at J, with 21 bases in the middle. CDR3 length: 14 amino acids. The CDR3 coding sequence is TGCAGTGCCCCCGGAGGGCGAAACAGTGTTGAGCAGTTCTTC. Amino acids: CSAPGGRNSVEQFF.

The sample holds many counts of this clonotype. The chain recombines TRBV20-1 with TRBJ2-7; D not resolved. CDR1 is DFQATT and CDR2 is SNEGSKA in the germline V gene (reference sequence). Trimming took 3 bases from V and 7 from J, leaving 16 bases between them. This CDR3 is 13 amino acids long. The DNA for the CDR3 is TGCAGTGCTAGCCCCGGGTCGGATTGGGAGCAGTACTTC. Its protein is CSASPGSDWEQYF.

This clonotype was seen many times. The chain is built from TRBV4-1 and TRBJ2-7, with 13 bases lining up with TRBD2. Germline assignment: CDR1 MGHRA and CDR2 YSYEKL. CDR3 length equals 12 residues. As DNA, the CDR3 is TGCGCCAGCAGCCAAGGACTAGCGGGGGGCCACGTC. It translates to CASSQGLAGGHV.

In this sample, this clonotype turned up many times. CDR3: CASSRGFRDTQYF. The CDR3 DNA sequence: TGTGCCAGCAGCCGAGGGTTCAGAGATACGCAGTATTTT. V gene TRBV28 combines with J gene TRBJ2-3; D might be TRBD2 (5 bases). CDR1 and CDR2 (germline): MDHEN, SYDVKM. The CDR3 totals 13 residues. Deletions cut 6 bases from V and 5 bases from J, with 12 bases between.

This clonotype was observed many times. The chain combines TRBV5-1 with TRBJ2-3; tentative D call: TRBD2 (6 bases). Per the germline V gene, CDR1 is SGHRS and CDR2 is YFSETQ. CDR3 length: 14 residues. Trimming left V 4 bases short and J 2 bases short, with 11 bases between. The CDR3 DNA follows: TGCGCCAGCAGCATCGGACTACCCACAGATACGCAGTATTTT. Translating it yields CASSIGLPTDTQYF. Together with reference TRBV5-1 and TRBJ2-3, the CDR3 gives the full variable domain: KAGVTQTPRYLIKTRGQQVTLSCSPISGHRSVSWYQQTPGQGLQFLFEYFSETQRNKGNFPGRFSGRQFSNSRSEMNVSTLELGDSALYLCASSIGLPTDTQYFGPGTRLTVL.

This clonotype was seen at least ten times. The rearrangement joins TRBV20-1 to TRBJ2-5; no reliable D call. CDR1 and CDR2 from the germline V gene are DFQATT and SNEGSKA (reference sequence). The CDR3 sequence is 14 residues long. The V and J ends lost 0 bases and 0 bases respectively, with 8 bases between them. The CDR3: CSARDLGNQETQYF. The CDR3 DNA reads TGCAGTGCTAGAGATCTTGGCAACCAAGAGACCCAGTACTTC.

This clonotype was detected many times. This chain connects TRBV5-1 to TRBJ2-1; no definite D call. The length of the CDR3 is 15 residues. Germline V gene data show CDR1 as SGHRS and CDR2 as YFSETQ. Deletions cut 0 bases from V and 0 bases from J, with 7 bases between. CDR3 sequence: CASSLELGSYNEQFF. The CDR3 nucleotides read TGCGCCAGCAGCTTGGAACTGGGCTCCTACAATGAGCAGTTCTTC.

This clonotype showed up many times. The chain links TRBV4-3 to TRBJ2-2, with TRBD1 matching over 7 bases. The CDR3 is 15 amino acids. V dropped 4 bases and J dropped 6; count of bases not matched to a gene: 8. The germline gives CDR1 LGHNA, CDR2 YSLEER. The CDR3 DNA is TGCGCCAGCAGCCTTCTCTCCAGGGGGTCCGGGGAGCTGTTTTTT. Translating it yields CASSLLSRGSGELFF.

This clonotype was picked up many times. The rearrangement joins TRBV5-1 to TRBJ2-3; D is ambiguous. Trimming left V 0 bases short and J 2 bases short, with 13 bases between. The V gene's germline CDR1 is SGHRS and CDR2 YFSETQ. The CDR3 contains 16 residues. The CDR3 coding sequence is TGCGCCAGCAGCTTGGCCATCCCTGTCCCCACAGATACGCAGTATTTT. It is translated as CASSLAIPVPTDTQYF.

About this clonotype: This clone may be a read error of a much larger clone one base away. The chain couples TRBV11-2 to TRBJ2-5; D is perhaps TRBD1 or TRBD2 (6 bases each). Germline-derived CDR1 and CDR2 are SGHAT and FQNNGV. The CDR3 covers 16 residues. The CDR3 loop reads CVSSLAVRGLEETQYF. In DNA, the CDR3 is TGTGTCAGCAGCTTAGCGGTCAGGGGATTAGAAGAGACCCAGTACTTC.

V usage is TRBV5-6 and J usage is TRBJ1-2, with D uncertain. The CDR3 totals 15 residues. The V and J ends lost 4 bases and 3 bases respectively, with 16 bases between them. CDR1 SGHDT and CDR2 YYEEEE come from the germline V gene. CDR3 in DNA: TGTGCCAGCAGCGCGCGGACTCGAGTGGACTATGGCTACACCTTC. Encoded protein: CASSARTRVDYGYTF.

There are a few counts of this clonotype. The chain combines TRBV3-1 with TRBJ2-1; perhaps TRBD1 as D (5 bases). This CDR3 has 12 amino acids. The germline CDR1 and CDR2 sequences are LGHDT and YNNKEL (reference sequence). Trimming removed 5 bases from V and 7 bases from J, with 9 bases in between. The CDR3 DNA reads as TGTGCCAGCAGCGAAGGGGTAAATGAGCAGTTCTTC. Protein product: CASSEGVNEQFF.

This clonotype was recorded many times. The rearrangement links TRBV12-3 or TRBV12-4 to TRBJ2-7, with D perhaps assigned TRBD1 or TRBD2 (5 bases each). Trimming took 3 bases from V and 2 from J, leaving 11 bases between them. The CDR3 extends over 14 amino acids. The CDR3 reads CASSFDSGTYEQYF. The CDR3 nucleotides read TGTGCCAGCAGTTTCGACAGCGGAACCTACGAGCAGTACTTC.

This clonotype has ten or more counts. The CDR3 loop reads CASSPDRGRGQPQHF. The CDR3 DNA reads TGTGCCAGCTCACCCGACAGGGGAAGAGGCCAGCCCCAGCATTTT. V gene TRBV18 combines with J gene TRBJ1-5, with 8 positions matching TRBD1. The length of the CDR3 is 15 residues. The germline CDR1 and CDR2 sequences are KGHSH and LQKENI. V was clipped by 3 bases and J by 7 bases; unmatched bases: 8.